These 26 T cell receptor beta chains came from one sample sequenced in a study of early T cells in non-severe SARS-CoV-2 infection. TCRdb re-called the 5' RACE reads through MiXCR, storing one row per CDR3 protein. The table records under 100,000 distinct CDR3 sequences, around 13% of them present only once. The sample consisted of whole blood. The receptor source for this set is an adult who was a healthcare worker with PCR-confirmed SARS-CoV-2 infection or an uninfected control (not recorded which).

This clonotype was counted ten times or more. The V and J genes are TRBV20-1 and TRBJ2-4; D remains ambiguous. Germline V gene sequence: CDR1 DFQATT, CDR2 SNEGSKA (reference sequence). The CDR3 consists of 12 residues. Trimming removed 5 bases at V and 2 bases at J, with 7 bases between. CDR3: CSAGVSKNIQYF. In nucleotides, the CDR3 is TGCAGTGCTGGGGTATCCAAAAACATTCAGTACTTC.

Details on this clonotype: This may be a read error, as it is one base from a much larger clone. The V and J genes are TRBV25-1 and TRBJ2-7, with TRBD1 matching 8 bases. Trimming removed 4 bases from V and 5 bases from J; junction bases left unmatched: 16. The CDR3 length is 17 residues. CDR1 and CDR2 from the germline V gene are MGHDK and SYGVNS. The CDR3 nucleotides are TGTGCCAGCAGTGTAGGCGGAGCGAGGACAGGGTCCCACGAGCAGTACTTC. Translating gives CASSVGGARTGSHEQYF.

V and J are TRBV11-2 and TRBJ2-2; TRBD2 matches 7 bases. J was trimmed by 3 bases and V by 5 bases; bases with no gene match: 3. The CDR3 consists of 14 residues. Germline CDR1 is SGHAT and CDR2 is FQNNGV. The CDR3 region has the DNA TGTGCCAGCAGCGGAGCGGGGTACACCGGGGAGCTGTTTTTT. Protein product: CASSGAGYTGELFF.

The V call is TRBV7-9, the J call TRBJ2-7; no firm D call. Per germline, CDR1 SEHNR and CDR2 FQNEAQ (reference sequence). This CDR3 comprises 14 residues. V was shortened by 6 bases and J by 4 bases, with 16 bases between the two germline ends. Written as DNA, the CDR3 is TGTGCCAGCAGTGGGGAAATCCCCGCGTACGAGCAGTACTTC. This encodes CASSGEIPAYEQYF. The whole variable domain, remainder taken from reference TRBV7-9 and TRBJ2-7, is DTGVSQNPRHKITKRGQNVTFRCDPISEHNRLYWYRQTLGQGPEFLTYFQNEAQLEKSRLLSDRFSAERPKGSFSTLEIQRTEQGDSAMYLCASSGEIPAYEQYFGPGTRLTVT.

The chain uses TRBV5-1 and TRBJ2-2; TRBD1 matches 8 bases. J lost 4 bases, V lost 2 bases, and 7 bases had no gene match. Germline V lookup: CDR1 SGHRS, CDR2 YFSETQ. This CDR3 contains 16 residues. The CDR3 loop reads CASSFGQGRVTGELFF. The CDR3 bases are TGCGCCAGCAGCTTTGGACAGGGAAGAGTCACCGGGGAGCTGTTTTTT.

In its sample, this clonotype was seen a few times. The V call is TRBV20-1, the J call TRBJ1-2; 8 bases match TRBD1. CDR1 is DFQATT, CDR2 SNEGSKA, per germline (reference sequence). The J segment lost 2 bases and the V segment lost 4 bases, leaving 3 bases of the junction unmatched. The length of the CDR3 is 13 residues. The CDR3, as DNA: TGCAGTGCTAACAGACAGGGGAACTATGGCTACACCTTC. Its translation: CSANRQGNYGYTF.

This chain joins TRBV9 and TRBJ2-1; 9 bases are a match to TRBD1. The CDR3 spans 14 residues. Germline lookup yields CDR1 SGDLS and CDR2 YYNGEE. Trimming cost V 3 bases and J 6 bases; bases outside gene matches: 4. The DNA of the CDR3 is TGTGCCAGCAGCGAGGACAGGGGCTCCAATGAGCAGTTCTTC. Its translation is CASSEDRGSNEQFF.

The chain couples TRBV6-6 to TRBJ2-4, with 7 bases identical to TRBD2. The CDR3 is 17 amino acids. V lost 6 bases, J lost 4 bases, and 15 bases stayed unmatched. CDR1 is MNHNY, CDR2 SVGAGI, per germline (reference sequence). CDR3 in amino acids: CASSPSGVPRDKNIQYF. CDR3 nucleotide sequence: TGTGCCAGCAGCCCCAGCGGGGTACCGCGGGATAAAAACATTCAGTACTTC.

In its sample, this clonotype was seen a few times. This chain joins TRBV14 and TRBJ2-5; 7 nucleotides match TRBD1. This CDR3 has 17 residues. The V segment lost 1 base and the J segment 3 bases; nucleotides outside the gene matches: 11. Germline-derived CDR1 and CDR2 are SGHDN and FVKESK. The chain's CDR3 is CASSQVPTRGIKETQYF. The CDR3 DNA is TGTGCCAGCAGCCAAGTCCCAACCAGGGGGATTAAAGAGACCCAGTACTTC.

V and J are TRBV30 and TRBJ2-7; 9 nucleotides match TRBD1. This CDR3 is built from 15 residues. Germline assignment: CDR1 GTSNPN and CDR2 SVGIG (reference sequence). J lost 2 bases, V lost 0 bases, and 5 bases had no gene match. In DNA form, the CDR3 reads TGTGCCTGGAGTGTAGGTGGGACAGGGCCCTACGAGCAGTACTTC. Its translation: CAWSVGGTGPYEQYF.

This clonotype was observed a single time. A read error may explain this, as a much larger clone is one base away. The rearrangement links TRBV18 to TRBJ2-7; D possibly matches TRBD1 or TRBD2 (5 bases each). Germline assignment: CDR1 KGHSH and CDR2 LQKENI. The CDR3 has 11 residues. The CDR3 is CTSSPGREQYF. As DNA, the CDR3 is TGTACCAGCTCACCGGGGCGCGAGCAGTACTTC.

This clonotype was detected a few times. The chain uses TRBV5-1 and TRBJ2-3; D possibly corresponds to TRBD2 (5 bases). Trimming took 4 bases from V and 5 from J, leaving 11 bases between them. This CDR3 is 13 amino acids long. Germline V CDR1 and CDR2: SGHRS, YFSETQ. Written as DNA, the CDR3 is TGCGCCAGCAGCCCGGGGTGGGAAGATACGCAGTATTTT. Its translation is CASSPGWEDTQYF.

The chain recombines TRBV7-2 with TRBJ1-6; D call uncertain. CDR1 is SGHTA, CDR2 FQGNSA, per germline. This CDR3 spans 14 amino acids. V gave up 2 bases and J gave up 9 bases, with 11 bases separating them. CDR3 sequence: CASSLTPASSPLHF. CDR3 bases: TGTGCCAGCAGCTTAACTCCTGCGAGTTCACCCCTCCACTTT.

There are many counts of this clonotype. This rearrangement joins TRBV19 to TRBJ2-2, with D possibly TRBD1 on 5 matching bases. The CDR3 runs to 15 residues. Germline V gene lookup returns CDR1 LNHDA and CDR2 SQIVND (reference sequence). V was cut by 11 bases and J by 1 base, with 17 bases left in between. CDR3 protein: CAGSPSGQNTGELFF. The CDR3 DNA is TGTGCCGGTTCCCCCTCCGGACAGAACACCGGGGAGCTGTTTTTT.

This clonotype was seen just once. J is TRBJ1-6 and V is TRBV28, with TRBD1 as a possible D gene (5 bases). Germline V gives CDR1 MDHEN, CDR2 SYDVKM. The V gene lost 11 bases and the J gene lost 8 bases, with 13 bases spanning the gap. CDR3 length: 12 residues. CDR3 in amino acids: CAARVVDSPLHF. The CDR3 region has the DNA TGTGCCGCCAGGGTTGTTGATTCACCCCTCCACTTT. Together with reference TRBV28 and TRBJ1-6, the CDR3 gives the full variable domain: DVKVTQSSRYLVKRTGEKVFLECVQDMDHENMFWYRQDPGLGLRLIYFSYDVKMKEKGDIPEGYSVSREKKERFSLILESASTNQTSMYLCAARVVDSPLHFGNGTRLTVT.

This clonotype occurred many times. The rearrangement links TRBV5-8 to TRBJ1-2; D possibly corresponds to TRBD1 (5 bases). The CDR3 runs 15 residues. Germline V CDR1 and CDR2: SGHTS, YDEGEE. V lost 0 bases, J lost 6 bases, and 15 bases lay in between. CDR3 sequence (DNA): TGTGCCAGCAGCTTGGAGTTCCGGGGACTAAATGGCTACACCTTC. Translated, it gives CASSLEFRGLNGYTF.

This clonotype has only a few counts. CDR3 amino acids: CASSVGQGNGNTIYF. The CDR3 DNA reads TGTGCCAGCAGCGTGGGACAGGGGAACGGAAACACCATATATTTT. The gene calls are TRBV9 and TRBJ1-3; 10 nucleotides match TRBD1. CDR1 is SGDLS and CDR2 is YYNGEE in the germline V gene. The CDR3 is made up of 15 amino acids. V trimming: 2 bases; J trimming: 4 bases; junction bases outside the gene matches: 3.

The chain uses TRBV29-1 and TRBJ1-1; maybe TRBD1 (5 bases). The CDR3 length is 13 residues. Germline assignment: CDR1 SQVTM and CDR2 ANQGSEA. V shed 1 base and J shed 0 bases, with 6 bases lying between them. DNA of the CDR3: TGCAGCGTTGAAGGGGGGATGAACACTGAAGCTTTCTTT. This encodes CSVEGGMNTEAFF.

This clonotype has at least ten counts. The chain has TRBV20-1 and TRBJ2-7; 8 bases match TRBD2. V shed 3 bases, J shed 4 bases, and the junction held 2 bases outside the gene matches. CDR1 DFQATT and CDR2 SNEGSKA come from the germline V gene (reference sequence). The CDR3 runs to 12 residues. The CDR3 DNA is TGCAGTGCTAGCGGGGGGGCGTACGAGCAGTACTTC. Protein sequence: CSASGGAYEQYF.

The rearrangement uses TRBV14 and TRBJ2-1; unclear D gene. The CDR3 runs 16 residues. Germline values: CDR1 SGHDN, CDR2 FVKESK. Trimming left V 1 base short and J 0 bases short, with 10 bases between. The DNA for the CDR3 is TGTGCCAGCAGCCAAGGAGGCTTCCCCTCCTACAATGAGCAGTTCTTC. The encoded protein is CASSQGGFPSYNEQFF.

This clonotype was picked up a small number of times. The rearrangement uses TRBV12-3 or TRBV12-4 and TRBJ2-1; 15 positions match TRBD2. V gave up 4 bases and J gave up 8 bases; unmatched junction bases: 3. CDR3 length: 15 residues. CDR3: CASSWGLAGGHEQFF. The DNA of the CDR3 is TGTGCCAGCAGTTGGGGACTAGCGGGGGGACATGAGCAGTTCTTC.

This clonotype was recorded many times. This chain uses TRBV13 with TRBJ1-3; D may be TRBD1 (6 bases). In germline, CDR1 is PRHDT, CDR2 FYEKMQ (reference sequence). This CDR3 contains 22 residues. The V gene lost 0 bases and the J gene lost 6 bases, with 33 bases spanning the gap. This CDR3 reads CASSLGHRVGVEPRPISNTIYF. DNA for the CDR3: TGTGCCAGCAGCTTAGGGCACAGGGTTGGTGTGGAACCCCGACCGATCTCAAACACCATATATTTT.

The chain has TRBV12-3 or TRBV12-4 and TRBJ2-5; tentatively, D is TRBD1 or TRBD2 (5 bases each). This CDR3 is 13 amino acids long. The V and J ends lost 6 bases and 3 bases respectively, with 11 bases between them. Here the CDR3 reads CASSGTQKETQYF. The CDR3 DNA reads TGTGCCAGCAGCGGGACCCAGAAAGAGACCCAGTACTTC.

At least ten counts were recorded for this clonotype. This chain links TRBV27 with TRBJ2-7, with D tentatively TRBD2 (6 bases). The CDR3 totals 16 residues. Between the trimmed V and J ends, which lost 2 bases and 3 bases, there was a span of 17 bases. The germline CDR1 and CDR2 sequences are MNHEY and SMNVEV (reference sequence). In DNA form, the CDR3 reads TGTGCCAGCAGTTTACGCGGGTGGGGGACTCGCTACGAGCAGTACTTC. Protein: CASSLRGWGTRYEQYF.

The table lists this clonotype with a few counts. This chain links TRBV12-3 or TRBV12-4 with TRBJ1-5; D gene unclear. The CDR3 loop spans 15 amino acids. V was pared by 6 bases and J by 0 bases, with 12 bases between. CDR3 nucleotides: TGTGCCAGCAGCCGGGGAGATCATAGCAATCAGCCCCAGCATTTT. Encoded protein: CASSRGDHSNQPQHF.

This clonotype was found many times. This sequence joins TRBV29-1 and TRBJ2-1; 15 nucleotides align to TRBD2. Germline values: CDR1 SQVTM, CDR2 ANQGSEA. V gave up 7 bases and J gave up 7 bases; unmatched junction bases: 8. The CDR3 runs 15 residues. The CDR3: CSGDPGLAGGNEQFF. The CDR3 region has the DNA TGCAGCGGGGACCCAGGACTAGCGGGGGGGAATGAGCAGTTCTTC.